Below, one T cell receptor (beta chain) is given with its context. These data are taken from a study of blood T cells in healthy people across ages. The CDR3 is 14 amino acids. Germline assignment: CDR1 DFQATT and CDR2 SNEGSKA (reference sequence). A second PCR, run for roughly 7 to 11 cycles, used a sample-barcoded 5' primer plus a J-beta primer mix. A single record per CDR3 protein comes from TCRdb applying MiXCR to the 5' RACE reads. This table has fewer than 1.5 million distinct CDR3 sequences, 40% to 50% appearing once. Isolation yielded PBMCs, at least 7 million per sample, in every case. Samples each had at least 5.5 micrograms of total RNA extracted.

The rearrangement uses TRBV20-1 and TRBJ2-4, with D possibly TRBD2 on 5 matching bases. The J call may be in error: the DNA end matches TRBJ2-7 better. The sequencing sample was made of blood. The clonotype was recovered from a woman aged 18-29 years in good health. In nucleotides, the CDR3 is TGCAGTGCTAGGAGAGACTACCTAACCTACGAGCAGTACTTC. Translating gives CSARRDYLTYEQYF.